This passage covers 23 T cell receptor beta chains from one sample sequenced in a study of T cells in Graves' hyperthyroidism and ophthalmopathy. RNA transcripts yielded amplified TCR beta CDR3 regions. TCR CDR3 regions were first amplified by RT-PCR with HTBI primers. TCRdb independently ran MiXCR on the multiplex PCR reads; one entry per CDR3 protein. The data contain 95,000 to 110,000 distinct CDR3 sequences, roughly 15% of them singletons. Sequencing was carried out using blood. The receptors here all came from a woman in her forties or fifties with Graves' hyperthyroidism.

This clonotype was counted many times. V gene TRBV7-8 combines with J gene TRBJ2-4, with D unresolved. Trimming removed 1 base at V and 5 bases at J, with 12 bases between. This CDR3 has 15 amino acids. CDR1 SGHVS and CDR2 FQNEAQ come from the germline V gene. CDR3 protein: CASSLVPGYQNIQYF. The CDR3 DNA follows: TGTGCCAGCAGCTTAGTTCCGGGCTACCAAAACATTCAGTACTTC.

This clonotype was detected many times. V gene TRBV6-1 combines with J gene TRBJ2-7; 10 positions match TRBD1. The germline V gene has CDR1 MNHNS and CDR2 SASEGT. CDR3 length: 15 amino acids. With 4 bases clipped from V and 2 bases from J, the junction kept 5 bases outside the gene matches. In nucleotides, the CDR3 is TGTGCCAGCAGTGTCCGGGACAGGGGTGCCTACGAGCAGTACGTC. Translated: CASSVRDRGAYEQYV.

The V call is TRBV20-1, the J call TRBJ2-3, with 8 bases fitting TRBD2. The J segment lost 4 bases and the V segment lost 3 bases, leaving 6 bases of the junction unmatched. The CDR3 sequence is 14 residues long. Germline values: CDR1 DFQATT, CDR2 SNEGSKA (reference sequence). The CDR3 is CSASSAGVPDTQYF. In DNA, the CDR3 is TGCAGTGCTAGCTCAGCGGGAGTTCCAGATACGCAGTATTTT.

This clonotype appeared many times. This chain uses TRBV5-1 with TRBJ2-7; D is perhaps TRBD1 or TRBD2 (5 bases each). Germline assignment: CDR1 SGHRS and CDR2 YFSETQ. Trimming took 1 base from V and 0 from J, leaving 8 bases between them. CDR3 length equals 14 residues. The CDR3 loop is CASSLWDPSYEQYF. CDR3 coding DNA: TGCGCCAGCAGCTTGTGGGACCCCTCCTACGAGCAGTACTTC.

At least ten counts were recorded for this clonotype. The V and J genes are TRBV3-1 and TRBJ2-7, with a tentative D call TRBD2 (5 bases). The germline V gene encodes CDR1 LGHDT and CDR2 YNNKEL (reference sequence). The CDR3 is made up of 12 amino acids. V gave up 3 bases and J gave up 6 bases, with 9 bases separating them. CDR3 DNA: TGTGCCAGCAGCCATGGGAGCGTCGAGCAGTACTTC. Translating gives CASSHGSVEQYF.

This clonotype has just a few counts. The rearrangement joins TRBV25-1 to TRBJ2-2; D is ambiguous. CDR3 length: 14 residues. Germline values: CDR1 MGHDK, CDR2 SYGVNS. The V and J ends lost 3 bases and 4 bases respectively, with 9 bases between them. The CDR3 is CASSEPGPTGELFF. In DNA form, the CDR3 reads TGTGCCAGCAGTGAGCCCGGGCCCACCGGGGAGCTGTTTTTT.

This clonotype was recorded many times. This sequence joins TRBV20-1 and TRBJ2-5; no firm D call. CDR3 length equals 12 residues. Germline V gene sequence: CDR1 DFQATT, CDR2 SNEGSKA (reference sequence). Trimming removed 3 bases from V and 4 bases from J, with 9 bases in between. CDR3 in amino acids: CSASGSSETQYF. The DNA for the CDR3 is TGCAGTGCTAGTGGCTCGTCAGAGACCCAGTACTTC.

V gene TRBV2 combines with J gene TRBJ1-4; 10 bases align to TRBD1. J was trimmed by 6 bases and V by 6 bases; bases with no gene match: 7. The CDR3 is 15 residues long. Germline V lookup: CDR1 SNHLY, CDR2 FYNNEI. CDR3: CASSVLTGGDEKLFF. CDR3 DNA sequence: TGTGCCAGCAGCGTCCTGACAGGGGGCGATGAAAAACTGTTTTTT.

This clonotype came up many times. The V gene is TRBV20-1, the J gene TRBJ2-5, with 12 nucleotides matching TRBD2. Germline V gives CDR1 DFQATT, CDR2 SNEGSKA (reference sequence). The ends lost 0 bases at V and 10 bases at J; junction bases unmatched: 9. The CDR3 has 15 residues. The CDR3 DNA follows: TGCAGTGCTAGAGACTGGGCTAGCGGGAGGGCCTACCAGTACTTC. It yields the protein CSARDWASGRAYQYF.

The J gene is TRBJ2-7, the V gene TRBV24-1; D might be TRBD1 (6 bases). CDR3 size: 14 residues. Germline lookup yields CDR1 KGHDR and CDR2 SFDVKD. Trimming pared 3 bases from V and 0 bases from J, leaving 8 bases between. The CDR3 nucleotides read TGTGCCACCAGTGATGGGGACAACTCCTACGAGCAGTACTTC. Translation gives CATSDGDNSYEQYF.

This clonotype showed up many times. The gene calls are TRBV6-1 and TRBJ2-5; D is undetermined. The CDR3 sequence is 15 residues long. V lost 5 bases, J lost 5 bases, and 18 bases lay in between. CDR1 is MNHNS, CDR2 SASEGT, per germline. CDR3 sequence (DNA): TGTGCCAGCAGTACCCCCCGGGCGGAGATGGAGACCCAGTACTTC. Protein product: CASSTPRAEMETQYF.

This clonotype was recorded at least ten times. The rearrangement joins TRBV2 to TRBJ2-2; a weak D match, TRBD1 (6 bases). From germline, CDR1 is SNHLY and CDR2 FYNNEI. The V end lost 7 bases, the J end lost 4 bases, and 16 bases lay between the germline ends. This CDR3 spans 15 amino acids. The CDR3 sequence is CASTGRGRGTGELFF. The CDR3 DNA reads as TGTGCCAGCACGGGTCGGGGCAGGGGCACCGGGGAGCTGTTTTTT.

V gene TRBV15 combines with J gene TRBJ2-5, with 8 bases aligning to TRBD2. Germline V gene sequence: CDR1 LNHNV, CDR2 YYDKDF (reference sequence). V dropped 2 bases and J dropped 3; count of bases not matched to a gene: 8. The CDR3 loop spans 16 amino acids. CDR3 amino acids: CATSRSSVAGKETQYF. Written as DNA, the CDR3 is TGTGCCACCAGCAGATCCTCAGTAGCGGGGAAAGAGACCCAGTACTTC.

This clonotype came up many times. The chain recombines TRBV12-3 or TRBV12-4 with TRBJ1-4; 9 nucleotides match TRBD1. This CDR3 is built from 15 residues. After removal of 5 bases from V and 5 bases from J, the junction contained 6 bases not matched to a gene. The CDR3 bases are TGTGCCAGCAGTCCTGGGACAGGGAGAAATGAAAAACTGTTTTTT. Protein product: CASSPGTGRNEKLFF.

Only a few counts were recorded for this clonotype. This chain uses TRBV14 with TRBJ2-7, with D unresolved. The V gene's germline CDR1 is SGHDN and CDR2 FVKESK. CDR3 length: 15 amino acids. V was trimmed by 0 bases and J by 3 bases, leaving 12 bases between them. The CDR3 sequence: CASSQERVFSYEQYF. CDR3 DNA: TGTGCCAGCAGCCAAGAACGGGTTTTCAGCTACGAGCAGTACTTC.

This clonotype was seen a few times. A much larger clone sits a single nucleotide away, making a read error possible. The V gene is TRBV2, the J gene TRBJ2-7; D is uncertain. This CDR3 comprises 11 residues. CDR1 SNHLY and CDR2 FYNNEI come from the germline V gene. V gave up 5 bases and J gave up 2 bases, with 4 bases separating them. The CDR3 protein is CASSFPYEQYF. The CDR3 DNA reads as TGTGCCAGCAGTTTTCCCTACGAGCAGTACTTC.

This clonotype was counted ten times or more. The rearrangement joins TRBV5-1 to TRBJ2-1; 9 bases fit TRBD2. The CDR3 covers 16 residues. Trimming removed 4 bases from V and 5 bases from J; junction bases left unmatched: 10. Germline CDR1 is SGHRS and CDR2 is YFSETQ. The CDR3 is CASSTGPSGINNEQFF. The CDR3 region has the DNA TGCGCCAGCAGCACCGGGCCTAGCGGGATTAACAATGAGCAGTTCTTC.

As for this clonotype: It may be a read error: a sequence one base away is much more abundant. CDR3 loop: CASSLGQGNYNEQYF. The CDR3 DNA follows: TGTGCCAGCAGCTTGGGACAGGGGAACTACAATGAGCAGTACTTC. The V call is TRBV7-8, the J call TRBJ2-1; 10 bases fit TRBD1. The closer fit of TRBJ2-7 to the DNA end suggests the J call may be wrong. Germline loops: CDR1 SGHVS, CDR2 FQNEAQ. The CDR3 spans 15 residues.

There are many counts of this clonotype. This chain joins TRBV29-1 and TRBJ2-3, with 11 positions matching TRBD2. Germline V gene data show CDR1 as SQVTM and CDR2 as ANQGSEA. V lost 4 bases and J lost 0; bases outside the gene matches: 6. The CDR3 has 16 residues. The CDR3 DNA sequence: TGCAGCGTTGGAAGGGGGACTAGCGGTAGCACAGATACGCAGTATTTT. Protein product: CSVGRGTSGSTDTQYF.

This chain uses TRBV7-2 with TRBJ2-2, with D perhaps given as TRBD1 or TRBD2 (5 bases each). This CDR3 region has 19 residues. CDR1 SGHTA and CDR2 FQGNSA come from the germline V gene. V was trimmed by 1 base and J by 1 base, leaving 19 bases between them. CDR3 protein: CASSLELARDAENTGELFF. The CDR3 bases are TGTGCCAGCAGCTTAGAATTGGCAAGGGACGCCGAGAACACCGGGGAGCTGTTTTTT. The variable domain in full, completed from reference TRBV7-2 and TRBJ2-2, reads GAGVSQSPSNKVTEKGKDVELRCDPISGHTALYWYRQSLGQGLEFLIYFQGNSAPDKSGLPSDRFSAERTGGSVSTLTIQRTQQEDSAVYLCASSLELARDAENTGELFFGEGSRLTVL.

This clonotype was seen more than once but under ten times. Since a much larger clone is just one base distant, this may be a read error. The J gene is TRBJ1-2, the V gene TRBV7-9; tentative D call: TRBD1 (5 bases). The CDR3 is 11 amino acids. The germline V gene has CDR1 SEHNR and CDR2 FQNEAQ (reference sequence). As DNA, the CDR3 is TGTGCCGGCAGCAGGGATTATGGCTACACCTTC. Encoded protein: CAGSRDYGYTF.

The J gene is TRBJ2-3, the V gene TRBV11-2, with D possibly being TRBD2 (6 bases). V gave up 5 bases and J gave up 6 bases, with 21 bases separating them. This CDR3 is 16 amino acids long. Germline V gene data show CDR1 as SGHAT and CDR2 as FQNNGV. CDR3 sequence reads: CASSGLSPRSSDTQYF. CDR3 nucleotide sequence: TGTGCCAGCAGCGGACTAAGCCCACGCTCCAGTGATACGCAGTATTTT.

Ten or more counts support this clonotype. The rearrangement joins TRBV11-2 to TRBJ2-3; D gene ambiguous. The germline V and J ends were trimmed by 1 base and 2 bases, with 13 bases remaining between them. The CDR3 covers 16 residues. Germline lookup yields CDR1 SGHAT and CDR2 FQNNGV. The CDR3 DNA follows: TGTGCCAGCAGCTTAGTCCCGGGCGCCCTCACAGATACGCAGTATTTT. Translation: CASSLVPGALTDTQYF. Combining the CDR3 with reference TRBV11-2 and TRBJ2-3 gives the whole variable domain EAGVAQSPRYKIIEKRQSVAFWCNPISGHATLYWYQQILGQGPKLLIQFQNNGVVDDSQLPKDRFSAERLKGVDSTLKIQPAKLEDSAVYLCASSLVPGALTDTQYFGPGTRLTVL.